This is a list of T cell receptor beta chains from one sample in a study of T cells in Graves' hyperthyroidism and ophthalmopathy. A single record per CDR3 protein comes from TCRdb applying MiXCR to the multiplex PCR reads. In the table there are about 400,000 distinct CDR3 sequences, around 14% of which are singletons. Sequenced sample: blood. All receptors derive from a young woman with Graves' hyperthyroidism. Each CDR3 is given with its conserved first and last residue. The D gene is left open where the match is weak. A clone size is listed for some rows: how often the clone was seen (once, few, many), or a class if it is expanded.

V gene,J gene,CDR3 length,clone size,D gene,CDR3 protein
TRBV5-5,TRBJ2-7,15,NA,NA,CASSLTGITSYEQYF
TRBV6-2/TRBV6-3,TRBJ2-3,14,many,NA,CASSEYSHTDTQYF
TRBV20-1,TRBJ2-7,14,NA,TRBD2,CSAIGTSGAYEQYF
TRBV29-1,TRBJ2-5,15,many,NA,CSAGRSRGYQETQYF
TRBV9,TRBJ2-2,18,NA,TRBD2,CASSVEIGVAGDTGELFF
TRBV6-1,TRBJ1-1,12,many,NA,CASSDGANKAFF
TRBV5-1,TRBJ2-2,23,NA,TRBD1,CASSPETRHSHGQGRANTGELFF
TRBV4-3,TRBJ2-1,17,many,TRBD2,CASSQDLEIAGDNEQFF
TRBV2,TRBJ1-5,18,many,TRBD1,CASSEAGAGGLWYQPQHF
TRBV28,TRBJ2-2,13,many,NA,CASSSPLMGELFF
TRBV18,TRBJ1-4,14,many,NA,CASSPRGINEKLFF
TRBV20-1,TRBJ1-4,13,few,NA,CSARGLFNEKLFF
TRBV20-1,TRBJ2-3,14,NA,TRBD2,CSAAVAGDADTQYF
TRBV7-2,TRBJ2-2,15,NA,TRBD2,CASRVAGGPGGELFF
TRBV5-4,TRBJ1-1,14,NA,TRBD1,CASSSRDRIIEAFF
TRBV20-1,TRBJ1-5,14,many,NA,CSAQIFRGNQPQHF
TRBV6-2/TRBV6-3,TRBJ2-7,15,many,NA,CASSYSGVYSYEQYF
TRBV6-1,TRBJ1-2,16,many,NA,CASATRGQGSYYGYTF
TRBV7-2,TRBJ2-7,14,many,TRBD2,CASSPGLADYEQYF
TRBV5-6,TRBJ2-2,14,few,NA,CASSLGPNTGELFF
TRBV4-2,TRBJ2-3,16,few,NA,CASSQDWSVSTDTQYF
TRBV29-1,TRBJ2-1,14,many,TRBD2,CSVVRTSERDEQFF
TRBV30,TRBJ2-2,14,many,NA,CAWKGLPYTGELFF
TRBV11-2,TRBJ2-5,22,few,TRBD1,CASSTNELGQGFSSGHQETQYF
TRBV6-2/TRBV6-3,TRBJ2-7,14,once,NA,CASTQLTGLSEQYF
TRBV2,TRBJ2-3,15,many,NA,CASTPQGWITDTQYF
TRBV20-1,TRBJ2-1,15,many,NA,CSAREPGRLYNEQFF
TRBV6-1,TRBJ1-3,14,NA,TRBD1,CASRLQGDGNTIYF
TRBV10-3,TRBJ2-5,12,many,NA,CAIGTGQETQYF
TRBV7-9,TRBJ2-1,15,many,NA,CASSLVAASYNEQFF
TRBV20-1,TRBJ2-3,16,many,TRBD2,CSAPRTSGGKKDTQYF
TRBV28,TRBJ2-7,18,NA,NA,CASSFSFLVGARLYEQYF
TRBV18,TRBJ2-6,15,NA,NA,CASSRDQAEANVLTF
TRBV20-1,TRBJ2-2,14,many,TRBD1,CSARGQGNTGELFF
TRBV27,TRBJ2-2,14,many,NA,CASSFSRQAGELFF
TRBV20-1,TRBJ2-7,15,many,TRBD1,CSARDGDRGTYEQYF
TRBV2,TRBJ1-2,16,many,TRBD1,CASSVLLPGQGYGYTF
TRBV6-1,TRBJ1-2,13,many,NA,CASTGQINYGYTF
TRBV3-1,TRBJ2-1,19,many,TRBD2,CASSLLGGSPSSSYNEQFF
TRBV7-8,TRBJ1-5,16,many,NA,CASSLEGMYSNQPQHF
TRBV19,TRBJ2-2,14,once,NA,CASSMGAGTGELFF
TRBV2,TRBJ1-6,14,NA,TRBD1,CASSEGQPNSPLHF
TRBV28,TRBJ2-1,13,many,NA,CASSSLQGNEQFF